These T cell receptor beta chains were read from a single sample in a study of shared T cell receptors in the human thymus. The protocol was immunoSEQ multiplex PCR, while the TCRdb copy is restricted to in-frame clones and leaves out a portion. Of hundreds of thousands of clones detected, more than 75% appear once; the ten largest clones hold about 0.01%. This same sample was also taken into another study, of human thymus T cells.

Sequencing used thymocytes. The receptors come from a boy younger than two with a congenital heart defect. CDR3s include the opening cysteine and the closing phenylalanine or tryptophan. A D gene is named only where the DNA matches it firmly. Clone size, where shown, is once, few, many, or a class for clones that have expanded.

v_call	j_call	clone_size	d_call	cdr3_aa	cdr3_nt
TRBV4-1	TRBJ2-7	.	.	CASSQVNSLTYEQYF	TGCGCCAGCAGCCAAGTTAACAGCCTAACCTACGAGCAGTACTTC
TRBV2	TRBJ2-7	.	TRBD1	CATNSQGYAPYEQYF	TGTGCCACCAACTCACAGGGGTATGCCCCCTACGAGCAGTACTTC
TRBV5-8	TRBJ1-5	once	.	CASSLGQFYSNQPQHF	TGTGCCAGCAGCTTAGGACAGTTTTATAGCAATCAGCCCCAGCATTTT
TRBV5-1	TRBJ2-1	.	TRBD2	CASSPQSGRRSYNEQFF	TGCGCCAGCAGCCCGCAGAGCGGGAGGCGCTCCTACAATGAGCAGTTCTTC
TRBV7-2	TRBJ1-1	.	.	CASSPSPALLKGMNTEAFF	TGTGCCAGCAGCCCCTCTCCCGCGCTCCTCAAGGGGATGAACACTGAAGCTTTCTTT
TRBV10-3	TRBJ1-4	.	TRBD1	CAISDTTGTGGEEKLFF	TGTGCCATCAGTGACACCACCGGGACAGGGGGCGAAGAAAAACTGTTTTTT
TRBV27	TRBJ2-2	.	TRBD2	CASSRTRTSITGELFF	TGTGCCAGCAGCCGAACCCGGACTAGCATCACCGGGGAGCTGTTTTTT
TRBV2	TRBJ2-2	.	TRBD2	CASSDRPSGKGTGELFF	TGTGCCAGCAGTGATCGTCCTAGCGGGAAGGGCACCGGGGAGCTGTTTTTT
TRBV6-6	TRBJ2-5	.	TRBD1	CASSLPWTGGEETQYF	TGTGCCAGCAGCCTACCCTGGACAGGGGGCGAAGAGACCCAGTACTTC
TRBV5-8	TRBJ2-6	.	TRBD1	CASRHGTGGSGANVLTF	TGTGCCAGCAGACACGGGACAGGGGGCTCTGGGGCCAACGTCCTGACTTTC
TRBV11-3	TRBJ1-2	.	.	CASSSDTGTDYGYTF	TGTGCCAGCAGCTCCGATACAGGGACGGACTATGGCTACACCTTC
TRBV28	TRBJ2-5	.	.	CASISQAPWETQYF	TGTGCCAGCATATCACAGGCTCCTTGGGAGACCCAGTACTTC
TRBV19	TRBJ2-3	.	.	CASSRVSTDTQYF	TGTGCCAGTAGTCGCGTTAGCACAGATACGCAGTATTTT
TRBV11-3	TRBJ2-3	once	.	CASSLRGRSTDTQYF	TGTGCCAGCAGCCTCAGGGGAAGGAGCACAGATACGCAGTATTTT
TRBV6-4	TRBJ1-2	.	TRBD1	CASDSGTGGREGYGYTF	TGTGCCAGTGATTCCGGGACAGGGGGCCGGGAAGGGTATGGCTACACCTTC
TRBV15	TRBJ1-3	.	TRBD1	CATSSPQGPTGNTIYF	TGTGCCACCAGCAGCCCACAGGGGCCCACTGGAAACACCATATATTTT
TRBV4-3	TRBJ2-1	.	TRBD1	CASSQEGQGVRVPNEQFF	TGCGCCAGCAGCCAAGAAGGGCAGGGGGTTCGGGTTCCAAATGAGCAGTTCTTC
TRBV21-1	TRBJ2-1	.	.	CASSNPRLAGGPDGEQFF	TGTGCCAGCAGCAACCCTAGACTAGCGGGAGGGCCAGATGGTGAGCAGTTCTTC
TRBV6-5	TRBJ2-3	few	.	CASSNTGTDTQYF	TGTGCCAGCAGTAACACAGGGACAGATACGCAGTATTTT
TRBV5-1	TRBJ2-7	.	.	CASSLTRGAYEQYF	TGCGCCAGCAGCTTAACCAGGGGCGCCTACGAGCAGTACTTC
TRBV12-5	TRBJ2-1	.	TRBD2	CASGLVGSGSSSYNEQFF	TGTGCTAGTGGTTTGGTAGGGAGCGGGAGCAGCTCCTACAATGAGCAGTTCTTC
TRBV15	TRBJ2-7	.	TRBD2	CATSTRSGTSGRVAYEQYF	TGTGCCACCAGCACCCGATCCGGGACTAGCGGGAGGGTTGCTTACGAGCAGTACTTC
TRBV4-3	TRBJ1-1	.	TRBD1	CASSQETGSEAFF	TGCGCCAGCAGCCAAGAGACAGGGTCTGAAGCTTTCTTT
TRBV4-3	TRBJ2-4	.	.	CASSQGQGAKNIQYF	TGCGCCAGCAGCCAAGGCCAGGGAGCCAAAAACATTCAGTACTTC
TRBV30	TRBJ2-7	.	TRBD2	CAWNDAPGLGPYEQYF	TGTGCCTGGAATGACGCCCCGGGACTAGGGCCCTACGAGCAGTACTTC
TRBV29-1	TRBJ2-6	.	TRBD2	CSVGPRSREGSGANVLTF	TGCAGCGTTGGGCCCCGCTCCCGGGAGGGATCTGGGGCCAACGTCCTGACTTTC
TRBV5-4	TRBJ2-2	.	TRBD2	CASSLRGLVGPKDLPGELFF	TGTGCCAGCAGCTTAAGGGGACTAGTAGGTCCCAAGGACCTCCCCGGGGAGCTGTTTTTT
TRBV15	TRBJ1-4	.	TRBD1	CATSRDPDRGNEKLFF	TGTGCCACCAGCAGAGATCCCGACAGGGGGAATGAAAAACTGTTTTTT
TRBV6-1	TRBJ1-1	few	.	CAGEMAFF	TGTGCTGGAGAGATGGCTTTCTTT
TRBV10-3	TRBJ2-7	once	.	CAISESLTETYEQYF	TGTGCCATCAGTGAGTCTTTGACAGAAACCTACGAGCAGTACTTC
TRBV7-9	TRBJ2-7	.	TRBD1	CASSAGQGLDEQYF	TGTGCCAGCAGCGCCGGACAGGGGCTTGACGAGCAGTACTTC
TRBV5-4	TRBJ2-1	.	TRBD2	CASTLLADHGVNEQFF	TGTGCCAGCACCCTACTAGCGGATCACGGGGTGAATGAGCAGTTCTTC
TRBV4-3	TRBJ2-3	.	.	CASSQDPRSTSTDTQYF	TGCGCCAGCAGCCAAGATCCTAGATCAACTAGCACAGATACGCAGTATTTT
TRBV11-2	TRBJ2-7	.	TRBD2	CASSLFGGRRGEQYF	TGTGCCAGCAGCTTATTCGGCGGGAGACGGGGCGAGCAGTACTTC
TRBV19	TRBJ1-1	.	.	CASKKEGMNTEAFF	TGTGCCAGTAAGAAAGAGGGCATGAACACTGAAGCTTTCTTT
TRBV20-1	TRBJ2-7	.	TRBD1	CSAETGGEQYF	TGCAGTGCTGAAACAGGGGGCGAGCAGTACTTC
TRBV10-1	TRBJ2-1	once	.	CARSGSGLDNEQFF	TGCGCCCGCTCTGGGTCAGGGCTCGACAATGAGCAGTTCTTC
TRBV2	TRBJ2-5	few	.	CASRQGGDQETQYF	TGTGCCAGCCGCCAGGGGGGCGACCAAGAGACCCAGTACTTC
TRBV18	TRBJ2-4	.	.	CASSPQQGVTKNIQYF	TGTGCCAGCTCACCACAACAGGGTGTAACCAAAAACATTCAGTACTTC
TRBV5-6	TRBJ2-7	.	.	CASGTQQDGGDYAYEQYF	TGTGCCAGCGGTACCCAACAAGATGGAGGCGACTACGCCTACGAGCAGTACTTC
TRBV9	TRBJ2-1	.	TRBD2	CASSPIWGLAGVSWSNEQFF	TGTGCCAGCAGCCCTATATGGGGGCTAGCGGGAGTGAGCTGGAGCAATGAGCAGTTCTTC